The 29 T cell receptor beta chains in this list originate from one sample, sequenced in a study of shared clonotypes between healthy human individuals (dated by TCRdb to the early 2020s). The library relied on the immunoSEQ multiplex PCR assay. In its TCRdb copy, this immuneACCESS table keeps in-frame sequences only and misses some clones. Where compared with another copy, unresolved V genes explain less than half of these, and the others have no known cause. This sample comprises millions of clones, roughly nine tenths of them detected only once. More than 0.12% of the sample belongs to the ten largest clones. The sequenced material came from naive CD4+ T cells sorted from blood. According to the study, the label for this sample's cell subset or site signals: CD45RA+ positively selected. The receptors were gathered from a man aged 18-30 years in good health.

The rearrangement links TRBV5-6 to TRBJ1-6; D perhaps matches TRBD1 (5 bases). V lost 4 bases and J 3 bases, leaving 11 bases between the germline ends. Looked up from germline, CDR1 is SGHDT and CDR2 is YYEEEE. The length of the CDR3 is 15 residues. DNA of the CDR3: TGTGCCAGCAGCATAAGACAGAACTATAATTCACCCCTCCACTTT. Translating it yields CASSIRQNYNSPLHF.

The chain links TRBV6-1 to TRBJ1-2; D may be TRBD1 (5 bases). The CDR3 loop spans 15 amino acids. Trimming removed 5 bases from V and 1 base from J, with 14 bases in between. Germline assignment: CDR1 MNHNS and CDR2 SASEGT. This CDR3 is CASSFTGHNNYGYTF. CDR3 DNA sequence: TGTGCCAGCAGTTTTACAGGACACAATAACTATGGCTACACCTTC.

The J gene is TRBJ1-5, the V gene TRBV19, with TRBD1 identical over 7 bases. Trimming cost V 3 bases and J 3 bases; bases outside gene matches: 5. Germline V gives CDR1 LNHDA, CDR2 SQIVND (reference sequence). CDR3 length: 15 residues. The CDR3 spells CASSILQGINQPQHF. Here the CDR3 DNA reads TGTGCCAGTAGTATCCTACAGGGGATCAATCAGCCCCAGCATTTT.

CDR3 residues: CASGRLGLNEQFF. CDR3 bases: TGTGCCAGCGGGAGACTAGGGCTAAATGAGCAGTTCTTC. This chain uses TRBV7-9 with TRBJ2-1; tentative D call: TRBD2 (6 bases). The V end lost 8 bases, the J end lost 7 bases, and 15 bases lay between the germline ends. CDR1 is SEHNR, CDR2 FQNEAQ, per germline (reference sequence). This CDR3 is built from 13 residues.

CDR3 in DNA: TGTGCCAGCAGCTTAGACCCCTGGGATAGGGACCCCAAAAACATTCAGTACTTC. This codes for CASSLDPWDRDPKNIQYF. This chain links TRBV11-2 with TRBJ2-4; D may be TRBD1 or TRBD2 (5 bases each). V was cut by 0 bases and J by 2 bases, with 17 bases left in between. This CDR3 is 18 amino acids long. Germline V gives CDR1 SGHAT, CDR2 FQNNGV.

This clone was counted a single time. The chain has TRBV7-8 and TRBJ2-3; 8 positions match TRBD2. The trim removed 5 bases at V and 2 bases at J, leaving 9 bases unmatched. CDR3 size: 16 residues. From germline, CDR1 is SGHVS and CDR2 FQNEAQ. CDR3 in DNA: TGTGCCAGCAGCCCTACTAGCGGCTCTACCACAGATACGCAGTATTTT. It encodes CASSPTSGSTTDTQYF.

The V call is TRBV11-2, the J call TRBJ2-1; TRBD1 might be the D (6 bases). Deletions cut 2 bases from V and 4 bases from J, with 18 bases between. This CDR3 has 17 amino acids. Per the germline V gene, CDR1 is SGHAT and CDR2 is FQNNGV. The CDR3 spells CASSLLPTGVGYNEQFF. CDR3 sequence (DNA): TGTGCCAGCAGCTTACTTCCGACAGGAGTGGGGTACAATGAGCAGTTCTTC.

The chain employs TRBV19 and TRBJ2-5; D possibly uses TRBD1 or TRBD2 (7 bases each). The DNA end favors TRBJ2-7, so the J call may be wrong. The germline gives CDR1 LNHDA, CDR2 SQIVND (reference sequence). CDR3 size: 13 residues. The CDR3 DNA sequence: TGTGCCAGTAGCCAGACAGGGACTATCGAGCAGTACTTC. This translates into CASSQTGTIEQYF.

Here the CDR3 reads CSADTRGVQYF. In DNA, the CDR3 is TGCAGTGCAGACACTAGAGGGGTGCAGTACTTC. V gene TRBV20-1 combines with J gene TRBJ2-7; D may correspond to TRBD1 or TRBD2 (5 bases each). Germline CDR1 is DFQATT and CDR2 is SNEGSKA (reference sequence). V lost 6 bases and J 9 bases, leaving 15 bases between the germline ends. The CDR3 runs 11 residues.

The rearrangement uses TRBV10-1 and TRBJ2-5; D is uncertain. Trimming stripped 4 bases from V and 4 bases from J, with 10 bases between. Germline CDR1 reads WNHNN; CDR2 reads SYGVQD (reference sequence). The CDR3 has 13 amino acids. The CDR3 protein is CASSAGQSETQYF. The DNA of the CDR3 is TGCGCCAGCAGTGCTGGGCAGTCAGAGACCCAGTACTTC.

This chain connects TRBV5-1 to TRBJ2-7; D possibly corresponds to TRBD2 (5 bases). There are 14 residues in the CDR3. Germline CDR1 is SGHRS and CDR2 is YFSETQ. V gave up 0 bases and J gave up 6 bases, with 13 bases separating them. The CDR3 here is CASSLGGGRGEQYF. The CDR3 nucleotides are TGCGCCAGCAGCTTGGGTGGTGGGAGAGGCGAGCAGTACTTC.

This chain connects TRBV7-2 to TRBJ1-4; D is possibly TRBD1 (6 bases). This CDR3 has 12 amino acids. The germline V and J ends were trimmed by 5 bases and 8 bases, with 9 bases remaining between them. Germline lookup yields CDR1 SGHTA and CDR2 FQGNSA. In DNA form, the CDR3 reads TGTGCCAGCAGCGCACAGGGAGAAAAACTGTTTTTT. Its protein product is CASSAQGEKLFF. Together with reference TRBV7-2 and TRBJ1-4, the CDR3 gives the full variable domain: GAGVSQSPSNKVTEKGKDVELRCDPISGHTALYWYRQSLGQGLEFLIYFQGNSAPDKSGLPSDRFSAERTGGSVSTLTIQRTQQEDSAVYLCASSAQGEKLFFGSGTQLSVL.

The chain is built from TRBV19 and TRBJ2-3; D assignment may be TRBD1 or TRBD2 (5 bases each). The CDR3 totals 18 residues. V lost 7 bases, J lost 4 bases, and 27 bases lay in between. Germline CDR1 reads LNHDA; CDR2 reads SQIVND (reference sequence). In DNA, the CDR3 is TGTGCCAGTACCCAGACCGGGGCTGGGGTTGTGCCCCCAGATACGCAGTATTTT. The encoded protein is CASTQTGAGVVPPDTQYF.

This clone occurred a few times. The rearrangement joins TRBV5-6 to TRBJ1-6; no reliable D call. The CDR3 length is 12 residues. The V gene lost 0 bases and the J gene lost 10 bases, with 5 bases spanning the gap. CDR1 SGHDT and CDR2 YYEEEE come from the germline V gene. CDR3 protein: CASSLGGSPLHF. The CDR3 DNA reads as TGTGCCAGCAGCTTGGGTGGCTCACCCCTCCACTTT.

To note about this clone: The same CDR3 also results from other DNA sequences found in this sample. The rearrangement joins TRBV6-5 to TRBJ1-1, with 8 bases matching TRBD1. J gave up 1 base and V 5 bases, and 3 bases lay outside the gene matches. Germline CDR1 reads MNHEY; CDR2 reads SVGAGI. There are 14 residues in the CDR3. The CDR3 loop is CASSRGQANTEAFF. In nucleotides, the CDR3 is TGTGCCAGCAGTCGGGGACAGGCGAACACTGAAGCTTTCTTT.

The chain combines TRBV7-2 with TRBJ2-1, with D possibly being TRBD2 (5 bases). Germline CDR1 reads SGHTA; CDR2 reads FQGNSA. V was trimmed by 5 bases and J by 15 bases, leaving 17 bases between them. The CDR3 has 12 amino acids. CDR3 sequence reads: CASSPERGPGFF. The CDR3 region has the DNA TGTGCCAGCAGCCCCGAGAGAGGGCCCGGGTTCTTC.

This chain uses TRBV9 with TRBJ2-3; 8 bases are shared with TRBD2. Looked up from germline, CDR1 is SGDLS and CDR2 is YYNGEE. The CDR3 has 16 amino acids. V dropped 2 bases and J dropped 1; count of bases not matched to a gene: 6. The CDR3 is CASSVRGGQGTDTQYF. The CDR3 DNA follows: TGTGCCAGCAGCGTCCGGGGGGGCCAGGGCACAGATACGCAGTATTTT.

The V and J genes are TRBV23-1 and TRBJ1-4, with unresolved D. TRBV23-1 falls under the ORF class, with uncertain function. V lost 0 bases, J lost 5 bases, and 22 bases lay in between. This CDR3 has 19 amino acids. DNA for the CDR3: TGCGCCAGCAGTCAATCGAGCCGGGATGGGATACTCCAAAATGAAAAACTGTTTTTT. Its translation: CASSQSSRDGILQNEKLFF.

The J gene is TRBJ2-1, the V gene TRBV14; 9 bases fit TRBD1. The length of the CDR3 is 15 residues. Trimming removed 4 bases from V and 7 bases from J; junction bases left unmatched: 8. Germline V CDR1 and CDR2: SGHDN, FVKESK. In nucleotides, the CDR3 is TGTGCCAGCAGCCTCCGGGACAGGGTGGGTAATGAGCAGTTCTTC. Translating it yields CASSLRDRVGNEQFF.

The chain links TRBV14 to TRBJ1-6; 8 nucleotides align to TRBD1. The germline V gene has CDR1 SGHDN and CDR2 FVKESK. The junction had 7 bases not matched to a gene; V was cut back by 6 bases and J by 3 bases. The CDR3 has 16 amino acids. The CDR3 loop is CASSQFGQGYNSPLHF. In nucleotides, the CDR3 is TGTGCCAGCAGTCAATTCGGACAGGGCTATAATTCACCCCTCCACTTT.

This chain connects TRBV30 to TRBJ2-2; D remains ambiguous. CDR3 size: 13 residues. Germline assignment: CDR1 GTSNPN and CDR2 SVGIG (reference sequence). The germline V and J ends were trimmed by 2 bases and 4 bases, with 8 bases remaining between them. The CDR3 region has the DNA TGTGCCTGGAGTAACCAGGCCACCGGGGAGCTGTTTTTT. Residues: CAWSNQATGELFF.

V gene TRBV18 combines with J gene TRBJ2-7, with D perhaps TRBD1 (6 bases). V gave up 3 bases and J gave up 1 base, with 16 bases separating them. CDR3 length: 16 residues. Per the germline V gene, CDR1 is KGHSH and CDR2 is LQKENI. The CDR3 region is CASSPIQGVRSYEQYF. The DNA of the CDR3 is TGTGCCAGCTCACCCATACAGGGCGTAAGGTCCTACGAGCAGTACTTC.

The chain joins TRBV7-9 to TRBJ2-3; 13 bases align to TRBD2. V shed 4 bases and J 4 bases; nucleotides not matched to a gene: 14. This CDR3 region has 19 residues. The germline V gene encodes CDR1 SEHNR and CDR2 FQNEAQ (reference sequence). The DNA for the CDR3 is TGTGCCAGCAGCTCCAGATTTACCCTACTAGCGGGAGGGCCAGATACGCAGTATTTT. Protein sequence: CASSSRFTLLAGGPDTQYF.

V usage is TRBV5-8 and J usage is TRBJ2-5, with D maybe TRBD1 (5 bases). Germline V gives CDR1 SGHTS, CDR2 YDEGEE. V dropped 3 bases and J dropped 1 base, with 10 bases sitting between them. The CDR3 runs to 14 residues. The CDR3 DNA reads TGTGCCAGCAGCTCCTTCAGGGTCCAAGAGACCCAGTACTTC. This gives the protein CASSSFRVQETQYF.

This clone was recorded a few times. The gene calls are TRBV30 and TRBJ2-3; no clear D. CDR1 and CDR2 from the germline V gene are GTSNPN and SVGIG (reference sequence). V was shortened by 3 bases and J by 2 bases, with 12 bases between the two germline ends. The CDR3 spans 14 residues. The CDR3, as DNA: TGTGCCTGGAGCGTAGTACTAACCACAGATACGCAGTATTTT. This codes for CAWSVVLTTDTQYF.

For this clone: In the same sample, other DNA sequences code for this CDR3. This chain links TRBV20-1 with TRBJ2-7, with D possibly matching TRBD2 (5 bases). CDR1 is DFQATT, CDR2 SNEGSKA, per germline (reference sequence). V was shortened by 6 bases and J by 5 bases, with 11 bases between the two germline ends. This CDR3 contains 11 residues. The CDR3 is CSADLGDEQYF. CDR3 bases: TGCAGTGCAGACCTCGGGGACGAGCAGTACTTC.

On this clone: Within the sample, other DNA sequences also encode this same CDR3. The rearrangement joins TRBV18 to TRBJ2-7; D uncertain. The CDR3 is 14 amino acids. Trimming removed 2 bases at V and 4 bases at J, with 12 bases between. Germline assignment: CDR1 KGHSH and CDR2 LQKENI. The CDR3 is CASSPGSGSYEQYF. CDR3 nucleotides: TGTGCCAGCTCACCAGGCTCTGGGTCTTACGAGCAGTACTTC.

The rearrangement joins TRBV5-1 to TRBJ2-1; no reliable D call. With 4 bases removed from V and 3 bases from J, the gap between germline ends came to 11 bases. Germline CDR1 SGHRS, CDR2 YFSETQ. This CDR3 comprises 14 residues. Here the CDR3 DNA reads TGCGCCAGCAGCCCTTTGGAGAACTACAATGAGCAGTTCTTC. Translation: CASSPLENYNEQFF. Together with reference TRBV5-1 and TRBJ2-1, the CDR3 gives the full variable domain: KAGVTQTPRYLIKTRGQQVTLSCSPISGHRSVSWYQQTPGQGLQFLFEYFSETQRNKGNFPGRFSGRQFSNSRSEMNVSTLELGDSALYLCASSPLENYNEQFFGPGTRLTVL.

This clone came up a few times. This sequence joins TRBV19 and TRBJ2-1, with a possible D match to TRBD2 (6 bases). CDR3 length: 16 amino acids. The germline gives CDR1 LNHDA, CDR2 SQIVND (reference sequence). Trimming cost V 0 bases and J 7 bases, with 16 bases left between them. The CDR3 sequence: CASSIDPGRWGNEQFF. CDR3 nucleotide sequence: TGTGCCAGTAGTATAGATCCGGGGAGGTGGGGGAATGAGCAGTTCTTC.